This T cell receptor (beta chain) is from a study of shared clonotypes between healthy human individuals. Study-level points and caveats: Sequencing depth was predicted to influence how clonotypes are shared among donors.

The germline V and J ends were trimmed by 5 bases and 4 bases, with 23 bases remaining between them. Germline CDR1 is MDHEN and CDR2 is SYDVKM. CDR3 length: 17 residues. Clones were read by immunoSEQ multiplex PCR, and TCRdb kept only the in-frame ones, dropping some. Of 950,000 to 1,100,000 clones in the sample, around three quarters were seen once. Turning to this clone: Antigen specificity is unknown.

The specimen sequenced was memory CD4+ T cells from PBMCs. The subset: CD45RA-negative fraction. The receptor was isolated from a man younger than 30 in good health. Some clones in this sample may be carry-over from other donors' samples. This chain uses TRBV28 with TRBJ1-2, with D tentatively TRBD1 (6 bases). DNA for the CDR3: TGTGCCAGCAGTCAAAGCCGCAGCGGGGGGCTTGGCTATGGCTACACCTTC. This translates into CASSQSRSGGLGYGYTF.